The 27 T cell receptor beta chains below all came from one sample that was sequenced in a study of Ad26.COV2.S vaccination and SARS-CoV-2 variants. Profiling relied on immunoSEQ multiplex PCR, and the TCRdb table lists in-frame clones only, not all of them. The sample yields about 390,000 clones, about 90% seen once. Sample treatment: 19 received Ad26.COV2.S at low or high dose, single or two shots; 5 received placebo; per-sample allocation not given. Material that was analyzed had been drawn on day 63 after the first vaccine or placebo injection. Specimen: peripheral blood, collected in a trial of Ad26.COV2.S vaccine versus placebo. The receptors derive from a person between 18 and 59 years old who received the Ad26.COV2.S COVID-19 vaccine or a placebo.

The chain links TRBV27 to TRBJ1-1; 11 bases fit TRBD1. V lost 2 bases to trimming and J lost 11 bases; unmatched junction nucleotides: 4. CDR3 length equals 13 residues. Looked up from germline, CDR1 is MNHEY and CDR2 is SMNVEV (reference sequence). CDR3 DNA: TGTGCCAGCAGTTTAACCGGGACAGGGGGTGCTTTCTTT. This encodes CASSLTGTGGAFF.

This clone showed up just once. The J gene is TRBJ1-1, the V gene TRBV11-2, with a possible D match to TRBD1 (5 bases). Germline assignment: CDR1 SGHAT and CDR2 FQNNGV. V lost 1 base and J 8 bases, leaving 14 bases between the germline ends. The CDR3 is made up of 14 amino acids. This CDR3 is CASSLARDPSEAFF. The CDR3 DNA reads TGTGCCAGCAGCTTAGCCAGGGATCCGTCCGAAGCTTTCTTT. The whole variable domain, filled in from reference TRBV11-2 and TRBJ1-1, reads EAGVAQSPRYKIIEKRQSVAFWCNPISGHATLYWYQQILGQGPKLLIQFQNNGVVDDSQLPKDRFSAERLKGVDSTLKIQPAKLEDSAVYLCASSLARDPSEAFFGQGTRLTVV.

The V call is TRBV6-5, the J call TRBJ1-1; TRBD1 matches 7 bases. J was trimmed by 7 bases and V by 6 bases; bases with no gene match: 11. CDR1 is MNHEY and CDR2 is SVGAGI in the germline V gene. The CDR3 consists of 14 residues. The CDR3 loop is CASRNTGAGGEAFF. Written as DNA, the CDR3 is TGTGCCAGCAGAAACACAGGGGCTGGGGGTGAAGCTTTCTTT.

The rearrangement links TRBV27 to TRBJ1-2, with unresolved D. V was trimmed by 5 bases and J by 7 bases, leaving 11 bases between them. From germline, CDR1 is MNHEY and CDR2 SMNVEV (reference sequence). This CDR3 contains 12 residues. The CDR3 here is CASSRTRGGYTF. CDR3 DNA sequence: TGTGCCAGCAGTCGGACTCGAGGTGGCTACACCTTC.

The V gene is TRBV11-3, the J gene TRBJ1-1; 12 bases are shared with TRBD1. This CDR3 spans 14 amino acids. Trimming removed 5 bases from V and 2 bases from J; junction bases left unmatched: 0. CDR1 SGHNT and CDR2 YENEEA come from the germline V gene. The CDR3 coding sequence is TGTGCCAGCAGCGGGACAGGGGGCAACACTGAAGCTTTCTTT. Protein product: CASSGTGGNTEAFF.

This chain connects TRBV5-5 to TRBJ2-5, with 11 bases matching TRBD2. The V and J ends lost 0 bases and 5 bases, in that order; junction bases with no gene match: 6. The CDR3 covers 16 residues. Per germline, CDR1 SGHKS and CDR2 YYEKEE (reference sequence). The CDR3 DNA is TGTGCCAGCAGCTTGGCTTCTAGCGGGGGGCGGGAGACCCAGTACTTC. The encoded protein is CASSLASSGGRETQYF.

The chain carries TRBV19 and TRBJ1-2; D is unresolved. V was cut by 3 bases and J by 8 bases, with 13 bases left in between. Germline assignment: CDR1 LNHDA and CDR2 SQIVND (reference sequence). The CDR3 runs to 13 residues. The DNA for the CDR3 is TGTGCCAGTAGTATCCCGGGCGTGTGGGGCTACACCTTC. It encodes CASSIPGVWGYTF.

This clone appeared once. The chain combines TRBV9 with TRBJ1-6; no firm D call. The CDR3 contains 14 residues. V was trimmed by 2 bases and J by 9 bases, leaving 12 bases between them. Germline V lookup: CDR1 SGDLS, CDR2 YYNGEE. CDR3 region: CASSVESSISPLHF. CDR3 sequence (DNA): TGTGCCAGCAGCGTGGAGAGTAGCATTTCACCCCTCCACTTT.

This sequence joins TRBV10-3 and TRBJ2-7, with TRBD2 identical over 13 bases. CDR3 length equals 18 residues. The germline V gene has CDR1 ENHRY and CDR2 SYGVKD. V lost 2 bases to trimming and J lost 0 bases; unmatched junction nucleotides: 7. CDR3 in DNA: TGTGCCATCAGTGAGCCTGGACTAGCGGGGGCCTCCTCCTACGAGCAGTACTTC. This sequence encodes CAISEPGLAGASSYEQYF.

Of note for this clone: Germline is not matched at one junction end, which may reflect a read error. The V and J genes are TRBV5-6 and TRBJ1-1; D unclear. Germline-derived CDR1 and CDR2 are SGHDT and YYEEEE. This CDR3 contains 15 residues. The CDR3 DNA sequence: TGTGCCAGCAGGTTGGGCCTTCGGAGCGACTCTGAAGCTTTCTTT. Translating gives CASRLGLRSDSEAFF.

V and J are TRBV6-6 and TRBJ2-3; D tentatively reads TRBD1 or TRBD2 (5 bases each). This CDR3 is built from 15 residues. Germline V gene sequence: CDR1 MNHNY, CDR2 SVGAGI (reference sequence). The germline V and J ends were trimmed by 0 bases and 4 bases, with 11 bases remaining between them. The DNA of the CDR3 is TGTGCCAGCAGTTACTCGGGACCTCCCGCAGATACGCAGTATTTT. This gives the protein CASSYSGPPADTQYF.

The J gene is TRBJ2-1, the V gene TRBV4-3; 10 bases align to TRBD2. The CDR3 runs to 15 residues. V trimming: 2 bases; J trimming: 9 bases; junction bases outside the gene matches: 7. The germline gives CDR1 LGHNA, CDR2 YSLEER. In DNA form, the CDR3 reads TGCGCCAGCAGCCAACAGCGGGGGGGCCCCATTGAGCAGTTCTTC. This translates into CASSQQRGGPIEQFF.

Turning to this clone: Other DNA sequences in this sample translate to the same CDR3. The V call is TRBV2, the J call TRBJ2-5; D uncertain. Germline CDR1 and CDR2: SNHLY and FYNNEI. There are 11 residues in the CDR3. Trimming cost V 6 bases and J 0 bases, with 2 bases left between them. In nucleotides, the CDR3 is TGTGCCAGCAGCGACCAAGAGACCCAGTACTTC. Its protein product is CASSDQETQYF.

Comment on this clone: The same CDR3 is also encoded by other DNA sequences in this sample. The chain combines TRBV7-2 with TRBJ2-5; the D gene is possibly TRBD2 (6 bases). With 0 bases removed from V and 5 bases from J, the gap between germline ends came to 10 bases. CDR3 length: 14 amino acids. CDR1 and CDR2 (germline): SGHTA, FQGNSA. CDR3 bases: TGTGCCAGCAGCTTAGCGGGGGGTGGGGAGACCCAGTACTTC. This gives the protein CASSLAGGGETQYF.

V usage is TRBV6-2 or TRBV6-3 and J usage is TRBJ2-3; D remains ambiguous. Germline V gene lookup returns CDR1 MNHEY and CDR2 SVGEGT. This CDR3 contains 16 residues. V gave up 0 bases and J gave up 2 bases, with 12 bases separating them. The CDR3 reads CASSYSSGSPTDTQYF. In DNA, the CDR3 is TGTGCCAGCAGTTACTCTTCAGGTTCCCCCACAGATACGCAGTATTTT.

The genes are TRBV30 and TRBJ2-5; TRBD2 might be the D (7 bases). The CDR3 covers 14 residues. Trimming pared 0 bases from V and 5 bases from J, leaving 13 bases between. CDR1 GTSNPN and CDR2 SVGIG come from the germline V gene (reference sequence). The CDR3 DNA reads TGTGCCTGGAGTGTACCGGGGGGCTGGGAGACCCAGTACTTC. Amino acid sequence: CAWSVPGGWETQYF.

This clone was found a few times. V gene TRBV15 combines with J gene TRBJ1-1; TRBD1 might be the D (5 bases). Looked up from germline, CDR1 is LNHNV and CDR2 is YYDKDF (reference sequence). Trimming removed 8 bases from V and 0 bases from J, with 10 bases in between. The CDR3 loop spans 13 amino acids. The CDR3 spells CATAGGMNTEAFF. The CDR3 DNA is TGTGCCACCGCGGGGGGGATGAACACTGAAGCTTTCTTT.

This clone was detected once. The J gene is TRBJ2-2, the V gene TRBV6-5; D gene ambiguous. Per the germline V gene, CDR1 is MNHEY and CDR2 is SVGAGI. V lost 2 bases, J lost 0 bases, and 10 bases lay in between. There are 16 residues in the CDR3. DNA of the CDR3: TGTGCCAGCAGTTACGGGCCAGCCTCGAACACCGGGGAGCTGTTTTTT. Translation: CASSYGPASNTGELFF.

The chain is built from TRBV28 and TRBJ1-1, with D maybe TRBD1 (6 bases). The CDR3 consists of 16 residues. The V end was cut by 4 bases, the J end by 4 bases, with 19 bases between. Germline-derived CDR1 and CDR2 are MDHEN and SYDVKM. DNA for the CDR3: TGTGCCAGCAGTTCCTTAGCCCGGGACAAAAGCACTGAAGCTTTCTTT. Its translation: CASSSLARDKSTEAFF.

J is TRBJ2-7 and V is TRBV10-2; 7 nucleotides align to TRBD1. This CDR3 is built from 16 residues. V was pared by 3 bases and J by 2 bases, with 10 bases of the junction left unmatched. Germline V gene lookup returns CDR1 WSHSY and CDR2 SAAADI. Written as DNA, the CDR3 is TGCGCCAGCAGTGACCCATTCAGACAGGGCGCCTACGAGCAGTACTTC. It translates to CASSDPFRQGAYEQYF.

This chain connects TRBV4-1 to TRBJ2-2; 7 bases line up with TRBD2. The V and J ends lost 3 bases and 3 bases, in that order; junction bases with no gene match: 4. CDR1 is MGHRA and CDR2 is YSYEKL in the germline V gene. The CDR3 runs 15 residues. The CDR3 sequence: CASSQGGPYTGELFF. The DNA of the CDR3 is TGCGCCAGCAGCCAGGGAGGGCCGTACACCGGGGAGCTGTTTTTT.

The J gene is TRBJ2-3, the V gene TRBV6-2 or TRBV6-3; D is unclear. The ends were cut back, 7 bases at V and 3 bases at J, with 11 bases in the middle. Germline assignment: CDR1 MNHEY and CDR2 SVGEGT. CDR3 length: 13 residues. For the CDR3, the DNA is TGTGCCAGCACTGACTCCGTAACAGATACGCAGTATTTT. It codes for CASTDSVTDTQYF.

The gene calls are TRBV13 and TRBJ1-2; D is perhaps TRBD1 (5 bases). The CDR3 is made up of 13 amino acids. The germline V gene has CDR1 PRHDT and CDR2 FYEKMQ (reference sequence). V shed 3 bases and J shed 9 bases, with 14 bases lying between them. The CDR3 DNA reads as TGTGCCAGCAGCTTGGGACGGTTGGTTAGCTACACCTTC. Protein sequence: CASSLGRLVSYTF.

The chain recombines TRBV30 with TRBJ2-7, with a weak D call TRBD1 (5 bases). The V and J ends lost 3 bases and 4 bases respectively, with 13 bases between them. CDR3 length: 13 residues. Germline V gives CDR1 GTSNPN, CDR2 SVGIG (reference sequence). In DNA, the CDR3 is TGTGCCTGGAGGGAGAAGGGGAAGTACGAGCAGTACTTC. Translation: CAWREKGKYEQYF.

V and J are TRBV20-1 and TRBJ1-1; 7 bases line up with TRBD1. Trimming removed 3 bases from V and 3 bases from J; junction bases left unmatched: 10. The CDR3 totals 15 residues. Germline loops: CDR1 DFQATT, CDR2 SNEGSKA (reference sequence). This chain's CDR3 is CSASWRGLEDTEAFF. Here the CDR3 DNA reads TGCAGTGCTAGTTGGAGGGGGCTTGAGGACACTGAAGCTTTCTTT.

The rearrangement joins TRBV4-2 to TRBJ2-5; the D gene is possibly TRBD2 (5 bases). The CDR3 has 19 residues. V lost 4 bases, J lost 2 bases, and 26 bases lay in between. Germline CDR1 and CDR2: LGHNA and YNFKEQ. CDR3 coding DNA: TGTGCCAGCAGCCCAAAGGTCGCTTTATGGACGGGGATACAAGAGACCCAGTACTTC. Translated: CASSPKVALWTGIQETQYF.

V usage is TRBV12-3 or TRBV12-4 and J usage is TRBJ2-7; D call uncertain. The CDR3 runs 13 residues. Deletions cut 4 bases from V and 0 bases from J, with 7 bases between. DNA for the CDR3: TGTGCCAGCAGTTGGTCGGACTCCTACGAGCAGTACTTC. It codes for CASSWSDSYEQYF.